This T cell receptor (beta chain) was sequenced in a study of beta chain features in type 1 diabetes. Study-wide results and caveats: The question of HLA type influencing TCRB rearrangement was one that remained unresolved here.

Expressed TCRB transcripts were sequenced because the entire RNA isolate underwent reverse transcription. Libraries were prepared by immunoSEQ multiplex PCR; TCRdb keeps only in-frame clonotypes and omits some of them. The sample has around 400,000 clones; roughly 13% are singletons. This clone was seen more than once but under ten times. Its antigen is unidentified. Sorting gave populations that all exceeded 95% purity. V dropped 2 bases and J dropped 4; count of bases not matched to a gene: 5. Germline V gives CDR1 GTSNPN, CDR2 SVGIG (reference sequence). The CDR3 covers 15 residues. The origin of this receptor is a man in his late teens or twenties in good health. The chain carries TRBV30 and TRBJ1-5, with 10 bases aligning to TRBD1. Sequenced material: naive CD4+ T cells from blood. The CDR3 region is CAWSQGQGGNQPQHF. DNA for the CDR3: TGTGCCTGGAGTCAAGGACAGGGGGGGAATCAGCCCCAGCATTTT.